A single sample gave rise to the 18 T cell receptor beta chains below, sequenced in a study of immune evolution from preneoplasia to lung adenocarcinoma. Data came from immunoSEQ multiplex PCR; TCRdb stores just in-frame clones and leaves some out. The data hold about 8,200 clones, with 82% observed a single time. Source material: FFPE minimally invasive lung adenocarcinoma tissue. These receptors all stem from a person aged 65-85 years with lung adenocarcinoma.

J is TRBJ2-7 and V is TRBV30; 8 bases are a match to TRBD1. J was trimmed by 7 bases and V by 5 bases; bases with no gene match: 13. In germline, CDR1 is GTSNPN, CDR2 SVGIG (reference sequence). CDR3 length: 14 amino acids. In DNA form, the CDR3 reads TGTGCCTGGCGGAAGACAGGGGCGGCTCGGGAGCAGTACTTC. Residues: CAWRKTGAAREQYF. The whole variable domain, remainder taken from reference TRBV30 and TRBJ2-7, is SQTIHQWPATLVQPVGSPLSLECTVEGTSNPNLYWYRQAAGRGLQLLFYSVGIGQISSEVPQNLSASRPQDRQFILSSKKLLLSDSGFYLCAWRKTGAAREQYFGPGTRLTVT.

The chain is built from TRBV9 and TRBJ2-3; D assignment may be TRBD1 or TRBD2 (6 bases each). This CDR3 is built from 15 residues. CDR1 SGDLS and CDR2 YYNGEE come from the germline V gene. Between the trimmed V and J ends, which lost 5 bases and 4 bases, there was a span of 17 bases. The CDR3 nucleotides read TGTGCCAGCAGTGGGGGGCCCCCTTCGTCAGATACGCAGTATTTT. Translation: CASSGGPPSSDTQYF. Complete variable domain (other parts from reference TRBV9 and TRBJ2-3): DSGVTQTPKHLITATGQRVTLRCSPRSGDLSVYWYQQSLDQGLQFLIQYYNGEERAKGNILERFSAQQFPDLHSELNLSSLELGDSALYFCASSGGPPSSDTQYFGPGTRLTVL.

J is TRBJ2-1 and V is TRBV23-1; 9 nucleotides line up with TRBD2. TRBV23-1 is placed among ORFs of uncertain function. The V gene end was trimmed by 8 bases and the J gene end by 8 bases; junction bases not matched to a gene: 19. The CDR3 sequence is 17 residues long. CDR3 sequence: CASESVAGGDPLDEQFF. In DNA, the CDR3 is TGCGCCAGCGAGTCAGTCGCGGGAGGGGATCCTTTAGATGAGCAGTTCTTC.

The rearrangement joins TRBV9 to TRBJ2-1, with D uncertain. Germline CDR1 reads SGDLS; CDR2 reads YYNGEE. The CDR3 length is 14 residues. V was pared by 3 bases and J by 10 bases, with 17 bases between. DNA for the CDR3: TGTGCCAGCAGCGCGGAATTTGGACGGACGGAGCAGTTCTTC. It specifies CASSAEFGRTEQFF. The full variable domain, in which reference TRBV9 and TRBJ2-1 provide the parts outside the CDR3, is DSGVTQTPKHLITATGQRVTLRCSPRSGDLSVYWYQQSLDQGLQFLIQYYNGEERAKGNILERFSAQQFPDLHSELNLSSLELGDSALYFCASSAEFGRTEQFFGPGTRLTVL.

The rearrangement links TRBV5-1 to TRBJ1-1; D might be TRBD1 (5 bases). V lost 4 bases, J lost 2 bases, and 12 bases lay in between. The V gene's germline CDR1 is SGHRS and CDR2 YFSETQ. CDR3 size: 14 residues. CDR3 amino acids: CASSPGLTNTEAFF. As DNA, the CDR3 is TGCGCCAGCAGCCCGGGACTTACAAACACTGAAGCTTTCTTT.

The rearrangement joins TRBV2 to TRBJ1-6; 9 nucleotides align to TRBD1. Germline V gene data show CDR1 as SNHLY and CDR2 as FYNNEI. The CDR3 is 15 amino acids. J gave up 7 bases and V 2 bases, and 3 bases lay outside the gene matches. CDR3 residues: CASSENTGGNSPLHF. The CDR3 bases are TGTGCCAGCAGTGAAAATACAGGGGGCAATTCACCCCTCCACTTT. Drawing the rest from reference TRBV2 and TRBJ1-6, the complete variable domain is EPEVTQTPSHQVTQMGQEVILRCVPISNHLYFYWYRQILGQKVEFLVSFYNNEISEKSEIFDDQFSVERPDGSNFTLKIRSTKLEDSAMYFCASSENTGGNSPLHFGNGTRLTVT.

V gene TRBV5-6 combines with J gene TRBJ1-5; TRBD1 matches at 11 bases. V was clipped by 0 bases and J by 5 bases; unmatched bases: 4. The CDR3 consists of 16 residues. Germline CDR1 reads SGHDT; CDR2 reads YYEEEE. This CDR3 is CASSLVGGQGDQPQHF. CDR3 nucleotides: TGTGCCAGCAGCTTGGTAGGGGGACAGGGGGATCAGCCCCAGCATTTT.

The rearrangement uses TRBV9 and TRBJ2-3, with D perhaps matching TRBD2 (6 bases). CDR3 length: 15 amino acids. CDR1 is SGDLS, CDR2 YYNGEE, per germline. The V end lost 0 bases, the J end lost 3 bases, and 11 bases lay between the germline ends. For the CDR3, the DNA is TGTGCCAGCAGCGTAGGGGTCGGGAGAACAGATACGCAGTATTTT. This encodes CASSVGVGRTDTQYF.

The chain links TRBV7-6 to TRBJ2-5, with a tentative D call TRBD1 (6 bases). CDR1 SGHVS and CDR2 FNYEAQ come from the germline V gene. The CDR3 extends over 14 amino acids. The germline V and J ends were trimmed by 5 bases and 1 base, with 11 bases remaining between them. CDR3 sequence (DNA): TGTGCCAGCAGCCCGCTCAGGGGCCAAGAGACCCAGTACTTC. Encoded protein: CASSPLRGQETQYF.

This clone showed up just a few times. The chain's CDR3 is CASSQETANTGELFF. In DNA form, the CDR3 reads TGTGCCAGCAGCCAAGAAACCGCTAACACCGGGGAGCTGTTTTTT. The rearrangement links TRBV4-2 to TRBJ2-2; D call uncertain. Trimming took off 0 bases at V and 2 bases at J, with 7 bases between the two ends. Per the germline V gene, CDR1 is LGHNA and CDR2 is YNFKEQ. CDR3 length: 15 amino acids.

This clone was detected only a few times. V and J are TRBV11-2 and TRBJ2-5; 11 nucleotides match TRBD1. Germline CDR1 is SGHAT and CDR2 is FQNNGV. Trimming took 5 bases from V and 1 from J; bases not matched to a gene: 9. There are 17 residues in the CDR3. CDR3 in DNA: TGTGCCAGCAGCCCCTCCCCGGGGACAGGGGGCCAAGAGACCCAGTACTTC. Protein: CASSPSPGTGGQETQYF.

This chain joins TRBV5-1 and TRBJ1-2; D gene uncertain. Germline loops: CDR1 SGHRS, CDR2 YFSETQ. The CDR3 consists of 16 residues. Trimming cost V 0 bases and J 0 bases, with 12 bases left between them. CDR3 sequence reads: CASSLGGTITNYGYTF. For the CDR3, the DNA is TGCGCCAGCAGCTTGGGAGGAACGATCACTAACTATGGCTACACCTTC. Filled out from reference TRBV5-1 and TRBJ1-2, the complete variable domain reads KAGVTQTPRYLIKTRGQQVTLSCSPISGHRSVSWYQQTPGQGLQFLFEYFSETQRNKGNFPGRFSGRQFSNSRSEMNVSTLELGDSALYLCASSLGGTITNYGYTFGSGTRLTVV.

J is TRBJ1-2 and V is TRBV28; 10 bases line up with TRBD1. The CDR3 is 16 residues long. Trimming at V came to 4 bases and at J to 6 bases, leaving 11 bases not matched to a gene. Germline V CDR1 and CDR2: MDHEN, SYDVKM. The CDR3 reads CASSSGTGDLGDGYTF. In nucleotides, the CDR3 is TGTGCCAGCAGTTCCGGGACAGGGGATTTAGGGGATGGCTACACCTTC.

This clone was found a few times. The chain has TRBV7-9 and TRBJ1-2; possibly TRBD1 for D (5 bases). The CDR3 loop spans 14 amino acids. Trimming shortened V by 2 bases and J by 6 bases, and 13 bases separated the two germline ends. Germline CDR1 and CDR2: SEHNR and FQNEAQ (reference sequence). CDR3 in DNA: TGTGCCAGCAGCTTACAAGGGGACCACAATGGCTACACCTTC. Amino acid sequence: CASSLQGDHNGYTF. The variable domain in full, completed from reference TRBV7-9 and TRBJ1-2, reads DTGVSQNPRHKITKRGQNVTFRCDPISEHNRLYWYRQTLGQGPEFLTYFQNEAQLEKSRLLSDRFSAERPKGSFSTLEIQRTEQGDSAMYLCASSLQGDHNGYTFGSGTRLTVV.

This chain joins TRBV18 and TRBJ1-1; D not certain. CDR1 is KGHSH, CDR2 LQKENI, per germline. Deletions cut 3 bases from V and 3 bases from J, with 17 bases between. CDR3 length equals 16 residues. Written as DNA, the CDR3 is TGTGCCAGCTCACCTAGGCCCCAGGACGGTGACACTGAAGCTTTCTTT. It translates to CASSPRPQDGDTEAFF.

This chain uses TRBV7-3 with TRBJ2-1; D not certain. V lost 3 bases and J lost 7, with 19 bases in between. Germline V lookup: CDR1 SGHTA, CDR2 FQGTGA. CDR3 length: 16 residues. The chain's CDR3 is CASSLSLGSVGNEQFF. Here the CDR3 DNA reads TGTGCCAGCAGCTTGAGTTTGGGGTCGGTGGGGAATGAGCAGTTCTTC.

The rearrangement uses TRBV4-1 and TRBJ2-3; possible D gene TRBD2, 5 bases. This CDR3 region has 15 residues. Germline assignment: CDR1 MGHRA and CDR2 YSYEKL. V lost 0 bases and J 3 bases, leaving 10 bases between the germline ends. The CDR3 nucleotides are TGCGCCAGCAGCCAAGATAGGACGGGAACAGATACGCAGTATTTT. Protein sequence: CASSQDRTGTDTQYF.

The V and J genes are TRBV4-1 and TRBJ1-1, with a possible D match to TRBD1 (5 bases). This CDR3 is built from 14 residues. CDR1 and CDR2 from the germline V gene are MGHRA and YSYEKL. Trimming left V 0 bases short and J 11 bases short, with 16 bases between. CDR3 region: CASSQDPGPNQAFF. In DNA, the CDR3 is TGCGCCAGCAGCCAAGACCCGGGGCCAAACCAGGCTTTCTTT.